These T cell receptor beta chains were read from a single sample in a study of blood T cell repertoires in COVID-19. Libraries were prepared by immunoSEQ multiplex PCR; TCRdb keeps only in-frame clonotypes and omits some of them. The sample records under 200,000 clones, around 86% being singletons. Material: peripheral blood. These receptors originate from a man between 60 and 75 years old with acute or convalescent COVID-19. Each CDR3 is given with its conserved first and last residue. The D gene is left open where the match is weak. Not all rows give a size; the values are once, few, many and, for expanded clones, a class.

>TRBD1|TRBV4-1|TRBJ1-6|NA
CASSQDRTGSVGSPLHF
TGCGCCAGCAGCCAAGATAGGACAGGGTCGGTTGGGTCACCCCTCCACTTT
>TRBD2|TRBV6-5|TRBJ2-1|NA
CASSSLTSGRHEQFF
TGTGCCAGCAGTTCCCTGACTAGCGGGAGGCACGAGCAGTTCTTC
>TRBD1|TRBV27|TRBJ1-6|NA
CASSPGTGYSPLHF
TGTGCCAGCAGCCCCGGGACAGGGTATTCACCCCTCCACTTT
>NA|TRBV28|TRBJ1-2|NA
CASSARTEGIGGYTF
TGTGCCAGCAGTGCTCGGACTGAGGGAATAGGGGGCTACACCTTC
>TRBD1|TRBV19|TRBJ2-7|NA
CASSPRQGSYEQYF
TGTGCCAGTAGTCCCAGACAGGGATCCTACGAGCAGTACTTC
>NA|TRBV3-1/TRBV3-2|TRBJ1-1|NA
CASSPQGRRGRFSEAFF
TGTGCCAGCAGCCCCCAAGGGCGTAGGGGGAGATTCTCTGAAGCTTTCTTT
>NA|TRBV9|TRBJ2-7|NA
CASSPWGQNYEQYF
TGTGCCAGCAGCCCCTGGGGGCAAAACTACGAGCAGTACTTC
>NA|TRBV6-1|TRBJ1-4|once
CASSEQGRGEKLFF
TGTGCCAGCAGTGAACAGGGGAGGGGTGAAAAACTGTTTTTT
>TRBD1|TRBV29-1|TRBJ2-7|NA
CSVVRGQGGEQYF
TGCAGCGTTGTCCGGGGACAGGGCGGCGAGCAGTACTTC
>NA|TRBV2|TRBJ1-1|NA
CASSWGPRTEAFF
TGTGCCAGCAGTTGGGGCCCCCGTACTGAAGCTTTCTTT
>NA|TRBV10-3|TRBJ1-2|NA
CAVLGAGVHYGYTF
TGTGCCGTCCTCGGGGCAGGGGTCCACTATGGCTACACCTTC
>NA|TRBV28|TRBJ2-1|NA
CACGEEYNEQFF
TGTGCCTGTGGCGAGGAGTACAATGAGCAGTTCTTC
>NA|TRBV27|TRBJ2-2|NA
CASRGQFSTGELFF
TGTGCCAGCAGAGGACAGTTTTCCACCGGGGAGCTGTTTTTT
>TRBD1|TRBV10-3|TRBJ2-6|NA
CAISESDRAGANVLTF
TGTGCCATCAGTGAGTCGGACAGGGCTGGGGCCAACGTCCTGACTTTC